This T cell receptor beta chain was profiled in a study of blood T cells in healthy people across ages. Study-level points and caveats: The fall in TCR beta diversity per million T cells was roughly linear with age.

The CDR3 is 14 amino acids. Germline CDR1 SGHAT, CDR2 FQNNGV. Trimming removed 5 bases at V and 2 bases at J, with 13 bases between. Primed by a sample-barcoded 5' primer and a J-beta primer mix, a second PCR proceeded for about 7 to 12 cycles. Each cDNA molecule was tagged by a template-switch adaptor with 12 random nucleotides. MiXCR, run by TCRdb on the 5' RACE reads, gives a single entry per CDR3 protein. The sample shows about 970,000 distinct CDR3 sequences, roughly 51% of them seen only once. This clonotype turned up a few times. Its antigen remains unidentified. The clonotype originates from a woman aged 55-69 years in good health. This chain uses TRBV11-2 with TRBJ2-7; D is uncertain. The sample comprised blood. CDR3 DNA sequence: TGTGCCAGCAGCCCCTCCCCAGAACCCTACGAGCAGTACTTC. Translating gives CASSPSPEPYEQYF.